Below are 13 T cell receptor beta chains sequenced from a single sample in a study of blood T cell repertoires in COVID-19. Clones were sequenced by immunoSEQ multiplex PCR, and TCRdb holds only the in-frame ones, with some missing. This table has around 130,000 clones, 86% appearing once. Source material: PBMCs or T cells enriched from blood (not recorded which). Receptors were obtained from a woman in her 50s who had recovered from COVID-19.

The chain carries TRBV10-1 and TRBJ2-1; 9 bases line up with TRBD2. The CDR3 has 15 amino acids. Germline loops: CDR1 WNHNN, CDR2 SYGVQD (reference sequence). J was trimmed by 3 bases and V by 4 bases; bases with no gene match: 4. The CDR3, as DNA: TGCGCCAGCAGTGGGAGCGGGGGGCTCTACAATGAGCAGTTCTTC. As protein: CASSGSGGLYNEQFF.

This clone occurred once. The V call is TRBV3-1 (or the pseudogene TRBV3-2), the J call TRBJ2-5; TRBD2 matches at 11 bases. The CDR3 loop spans 15 amino acids. CDR1 is LGHDT and CDR2 is YNNKEL in the germline V gene (reference sequence). Trimming cost V 3 bases and J 1 base; bases outside gene matches: 1. The CDR3 spells CASSQTSGAQETQYF. The CDR3, as DNA: TGTGCCAGCAGCCAGACTAGCGGGGCCCAAGAGACCCAGTACTTC.

The CDR3 spells CASRVTPAGGRDQPQHF. The CDR3 DNA sequence: TGTGCCAGCAGGGTTACCCCTGCAGGGGGAAGAGATCAGCCCCAGCATTTT. The chain employs TRBV2 and TRBJ1-5, with 7 bases that match TRBD1. The V gene's germline CDR1 is SNHLY and CDR2 FYNNEI. The V and J ends lost 6 bases and 5 bases, in that order; junction bases with no gene match: 16. This CDR3 has 17 residues.

This chain joins TRBV19 and TRBJ2-5, with a weak D call TRBD1 (5 bases). CDR1 and CDR2 from the germline V gene are LNHDA and SQIVND (reference sequence). The V end was cut by 6 bases, the J end by 1 base, with 12 bases between. The CDR3 runs to 14 residues. The CDR3 DNA reads as TGTGCCAGTAGCTCGAGACAGATCCAAGAGACCCAGTACTTC. Its translation: CASSSRQIQETQYF.

The chain uses TRBV30 and TRBJ2-5, with 9 bases matching TRBD1. Looked up from germline, CDR1 is GTSNPN and CDR2 is SVGIG (reference sequence). J gave up 0 bases and V 5 bases, and 7 bases lay outside the gene matches. The CDR3 is made up of 15 amino acids. CDR3 protein: CAWAPGTGYQETQYF. The DNA of the CDR3 is TGTGCCTGGGCTCCCGGGACAGGGTACCAAGAGACCCAGTACTTC.

This rearrangement joins TRBV7-2 to TRBJ1-4, with D perhaps TRBD1 (6 bases). The V gene's germline CDR1 is SGHTA and CDR2 FQGNSA. The CDR3 sequence is 17 residues long. Trimming took off 5 bases at V and 0 bases at J, with 16 bases between the two ends. The chain's CDR3 is CASSQRQALSTNEKLFF. In DNA, the CDR3 is TGTGCCAGCAGCCAAAGACAGGCGCTGTCAACTAATGAAAAACTGTTTTTT.

The chain uses TRBV9 and TRBJ2-7, with 8 nucleotides matching TRBD1. The CDR3 loop spans 15 amino acids. Germline CDR1 is SGDLS and CDR2 is YYNGEE. Trimming at V came to 5 bases and at J to 4 bases, leaving 11 bases not matched to a gene. CDR3 sequence (DNA): TGTGCCAGCAGTGGAGATACGACAGGGGTGTACGAGCAGTACTTC. Its translation is CASSGDTTGVYEQYF.

V and J are TRBV30 and TRBJ1-2; no reliable D call. Per the germline V gene, CDR1 is GTSNPN and CDR2 is SVGIG (reference sequence). The CDR3 covers 11 residues. V shed 0 bases and J shed 7 bases, with 6 bases lying between them. CDR3 in amino acids: CAWSVLGGYTF. The CDR3 DNA sequence: TGTGCCTGGAGTGTACTTGGTGGCTACACCTTC.

The rearrangement joins TRBV6-5 to TRBJ2-5, with 10 bases identical to TRBD2. V lost 6 bases, J lost 2 bases, and 6 bases stayed unmatched. This CDR3 comprises 15 residues. Germline V gene lookup returns CDR1 MNHEY and CDR2 SVGAGI. The CDR3 nucleotides are TGTGCCAGCAGACCCAAGCGGGGGGGACAAGAGACCCAGTACTTC. Its protein product is CASRPKRGGQETQYF.

The CDR3 DNA reads TGTGCCAGCAGCTTAAATCTGGACACGCGAGATACGCAGTATTTT. Amino acid sequence: CASSLNLDTRDTQYF. The gene calls are TRBV7-3 and TRBJ2-3, with D tentatively TRBD1 (5 bases). V was pared by 1 base and J by 5 bases, with 13 bases between. Germline loops: CDR1 SGHTA, CDR2 FQGTGA. This CDR3 is 15 amino acids long.

The chain couples TRBV28 to TRBJ2-5; 9 bases match TRBD1. Trimming removed 6 bases from V and 2 bases from J; junction bases left unmatched: 7. This CDR3 has 15 residues. Germline V lookup: CDR1 MDHEN, CDR2 SYDVKM. CDR3 DNA sequence: TGTGCCAGCAGGGGCTCGGACAGGGGACAAGAGACCCAGTACTTC. Amino acid sequence: CASRGSDRGQETQYF. Full variable domain (remainder filled in from reference TRBV28 and TRBJ2-5): DVKVTQSSRYLVKRTGEKVFLECVQDMDHENMFWYRQDPGLGLRLIYFSYDVKMKEKGDIPEGYSVSREKKERFSLILESASTNQTSMYLCASRGSDRGQETQYFGPGTRLLVL.

The rearrangement joins TRBV2 to TRBJ2-5; maybe TRBD1 (6 bases). Germline-derived CDR1 and CDR2 are SNHLY and FYNNEI. This CDR3 region has 13 residues. V lost 5 bases, J lost 7 bases, and 14 bases lay in between. CDR3 bases: TGTGCCAGCAGTCGGACAGCGCTGGGGACCCAGTACTTC. Encoded protein: CASSRTALGTQYF.

This chain connects TRBV5-6 to TRBJ1-2; possible D gene TRBD1, 6 bases. The CDR3 length is 15 residues. The germline V gene encodes CDR1 SGHDT and CDR2 YYEEEE. Deletions cut 0 bases from V and 6 bases from J, with 15 bases between. The CDR3 loop reads CASSLASDKGDGYTF. In DNA form, the CDR3 reads TGTGCCAGCAGCTTGGCCAGCGATAAGGGGGATGGCTACACCTTC.